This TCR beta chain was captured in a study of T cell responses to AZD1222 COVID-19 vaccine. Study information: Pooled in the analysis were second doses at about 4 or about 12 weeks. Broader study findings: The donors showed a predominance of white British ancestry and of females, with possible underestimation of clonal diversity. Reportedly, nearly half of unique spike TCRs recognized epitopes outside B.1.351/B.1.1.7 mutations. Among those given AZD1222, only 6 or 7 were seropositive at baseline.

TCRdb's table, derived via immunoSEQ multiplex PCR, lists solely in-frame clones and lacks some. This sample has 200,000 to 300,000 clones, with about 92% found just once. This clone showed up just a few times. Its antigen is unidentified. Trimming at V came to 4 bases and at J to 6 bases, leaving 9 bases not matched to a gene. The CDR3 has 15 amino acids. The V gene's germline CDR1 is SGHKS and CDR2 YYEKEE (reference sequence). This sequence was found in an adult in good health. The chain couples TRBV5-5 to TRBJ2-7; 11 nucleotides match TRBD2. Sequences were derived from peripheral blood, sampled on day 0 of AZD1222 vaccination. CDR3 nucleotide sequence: TGTGCCAGCAGCGCGTCCGGGACTAGCGGCAGCGAGCAGTACTTC. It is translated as CASSASGTSGSEQYF.